The next 14 T cell receptor beta chains were all read from a single sample in a study of blood T cell repertoires in COVID-19. Method: immunoSEQ multiplex PCR; TCRdb's copy keeps in-frame clones and lacks some. The sample shows just over 90,000 clones, 65% to 90% of them seen only once. The specimen sequenced was peripheral blood. Source of these receptors: a woman aged 80 or over with acute or convalescent COVID-19.

The V and J genes are TRBV2 and TRBJ1-1, with TRBD1 matching 7 bases. This CDR3 spans 13 amino acids. The V gene's germline CDR1 is SNHLY and CDR2 FYNNEI. V trimming: 4 bases; J trimming: 1 base; junction bases outside the gene matches: 0. The CDR3 coding sequence is TGTGCCAGCAGTGGGGACAGGAACACTGAAGCTTTCTTT. Amino acids: CASSGDRNTEAFF.

The chain carries TRBV6-5 and TRBJ1-1, with D perhaps matching TRBD1 (5 bases). CDR3 length equals 15 residues. Trimming removed 6 bases at V and 2 bases at J, with 16 bases between. Germline loops: CDR1 MNHEY, CDR2 SVGAGI. The CDR3 DNA follows: TGTGCCAGCAGGACCGCAGGGAAAGGAAACACTGAAGCTTTCTTT. It is translated as CASRTAGKGNTEAFF.

This sequence joins TRBV4-2 and TRBJ2-7, with 7 bases aligning to TRBD2. The CDR3 contains 15 residues. Unmatched junction bases numbered 5, after V lost 3 bases and J lost 0 bases. Germline-derived CDR1 and CDR2 are LGHNA and YNFKEQ. The CDR3 region has the DNA TGTGCCAGCAGCCAGGCCCGGGGGGTCTCCTACGAGCAGTACTTC. It encodes CASSQARGVSYEQYF.

The chain joins TRBV19 to TRBJ1-5, with 7 bases matching TRBD1. The germline V gene encodes CDR1 LNHDA and CDR2 SQIVND (reference sequence). The trim removed 10 bases at V and 3 bases at J, leaving 3 bases unmatched. CDR3 length: 12 amino acids. The CDR3 region is CATGTANQPQHF. CDR3 coding DNA: TGTGCCACCGGGACAGCCAATCAGCCCCAGCATTTT.

The V and J genes are TRBV5-1 and TRBJ1-1; maybe TRBD1 (5 bases). The germline V gene has CDR1 SGHRS and CDR2 YFSETQ. The V and J ends lost 2 bases and 1 base respectively, with 9 bases between them. The CDR3 has 14 amino acids. The CDR3 is CASSFSQGNTEAFF. The CDR3 DNA reads TGCGCCAGCAGCTTTTCTCAGGGGAACACTGAAGCTTTCTTT.

The CDR3 sequence is CASSFRYSRGSYGYTF. CDR3 DNA: TGTGCCAGCAGTTTTAGGTACAGTCGAGGGTCCTATGGCTACACCTTC. J is TRBJ1-2 and V is TRBV11-2; D not resolved. Germline CDR1 is SGHAT and CDR2 is FQNNGV. The V end lost 6 bases, the J end lost 4 bases, and 21 bases lay between the germline ends. The CDR3 is made up of 16 amino acids.

DNA of the CDR3: TGTGCCAGCAGCCAAGTCCCCAGGGGTGTAGGCGAGCAGTACTTC. It encodes CASSQVPRGVGEQYF. The gene calls are TRBV3-1 (or the pseudogene TRBV3-2) and TRBJ2-7; D is possibly TRBD1 (6 bases). Trimming cost V 1 base and J 6 bases, with 16 bases left between them. This CDR3 is built from 15 residues. From germline, CDR1 is LGHDT and CDR2 YNNKEL (reference sequence).

The chain carries TRBV29-1 and TRBJ1-1; possibly TRBD1 for D (5 bases). CDR1 is SQVTM, CDR2 ANQGSEA, per germline. This CDR3 region has 12 residues. V was pared by 8 bases and J by 2 bases, with 12 bases between. For the CDR3, the DNA is TGCAGCCCGAGCAGGGCCAACACTGAAGCTTTCTTT. Translation gives CSPSRANTEAFF.

The chain combines TRBV15 with TRBJ2-5; D is possibly TRBD1 (5 bases). The germline V gene has CDR1 LNHNV and CDR2 YYDKDF (reference sequence). This CDR3 has 13 amino acids. V was shortened by 3 bases and J by 6 bases, with 11 bases between the two germline ends. The CDR3 nucleotides read TGTGCCACCAGCAGTCCCCTGGGGCAGACCCAGTACTTC. Encoded protein: CATSSPLGQTQYF.

This sequence joins TRBV18 and TRBJ2-1; D may be TRBD2 (6 bases). Germline-derived CDR1 and CDR2 are KGHSH and LQKENI. V lost 3 bases to trimming and J lost 6 bases, with 12 bases between them. This CDR3 comprises 14 residues. The CDR3 loop is CASSPPAGGNEQFF. The CDR3 nucleotides are TGTGCCAGCTCACCCCCCGCCGGGGGCAATGAGCAGTTCTTC.

This chain joins TRBV28 and TRBJ1-5; D is possibly TRBD1 (6 bases). Per germline, CDR1 MDHEN and CDR2 SYDVKM. This CDR3 contains 14 residues. The germline V and J ends were trimmed by 4 bases and 4 bases, with 11 bases remaining between them. CDR3 amino acids: CASSSTGLNQPQHF. CDR3 nucleotide sequence: TGTGCCAGCAGTTCTACAGGGCTTAATCAGCCCCAGCATTTT.

The chain is built from TRBV19 and TRBJ1-5; a possible D gene is TRBD1 (5 bases). The CDR3 length is 13 residues. V lost 5 bases, J lost 4 bases, and 9 bases lay in between. Per the germline V gene, CDR1 is LNHDA and CDR2 is SQIVND (reference sequence). CDR3 sequence (DNA): TGTGCCAGTAGTCGTGACAGAAATCAGCCCCAGCATTTT. Its translation: CASSRDRNQPQHF.

The chain combines TRBV11-3 with TRBJ2-3; D unclear. Trimming took off 5 bases at V and 1 base at J, with 7 bases between the two ends. This CDR3 has 13 amino acids. Germline CDR1 is SGHNT and CDR2 is YENEEA. The CDR3 DNA reads as TGTGCCAGCAGCCACCGGGGCACAGATACGCAGTATTTT. Amino acid sequence: CASSHRGTDTQYF. Variable domain in full (rest from reference TRBV11-3 and TRBJ2-3): EAGVVQSPRYKIIEKKQPVAFWCNPISGHNTLYWYLQNLGQGPELLIRYENEEAVDDSQLPKDRFSAERLKGVDSTLKIQPAELGDSAVYLCASSHRGTDTQYFGPGTRLTVL.

The rearrangement links TRBV11-2 to TRBJ2-6; 8 bases match TRBD2. This CDR3 region has 18 residues. Losses at the gene ends were 5 bases for V and 0 bases for J; bases not matched to a gene: 9. Per germline, CDR1 SGHAT and CDR2 FQNNGV. DNA of the CDR3: TGTGCCAGCAGCCACATAGGACGGGGGGGCTCTGGGGCCAACGTCCTGACTTTC. It specifies CASSHIGRGGSGANVLTF.